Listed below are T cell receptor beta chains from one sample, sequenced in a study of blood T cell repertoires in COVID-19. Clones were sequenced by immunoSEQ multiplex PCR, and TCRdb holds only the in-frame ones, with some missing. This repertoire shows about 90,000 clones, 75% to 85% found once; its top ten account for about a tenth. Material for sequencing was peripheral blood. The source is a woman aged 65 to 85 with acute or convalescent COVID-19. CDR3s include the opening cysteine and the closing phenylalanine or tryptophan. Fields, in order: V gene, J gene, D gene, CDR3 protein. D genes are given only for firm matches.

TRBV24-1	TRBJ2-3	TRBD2	CATSDRSGRAWDTQYF
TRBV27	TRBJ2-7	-	CASRSTGPGAYEQYF
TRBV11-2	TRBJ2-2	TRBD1	CASEDRGVGFTGELFF
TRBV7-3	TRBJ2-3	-	CASSLTPPDTQYF
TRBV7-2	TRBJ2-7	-	CASSLDSVAPYEQYF
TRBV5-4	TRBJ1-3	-	CASSLQGSGNTIYF
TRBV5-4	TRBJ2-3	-	CASSLGAAGQSTDTQYF
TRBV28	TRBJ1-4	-	CASSSMQRVGEKLFF
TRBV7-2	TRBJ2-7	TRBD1	CASSPPGQGVEQYF
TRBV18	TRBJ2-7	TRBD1	CASSPRDRSSYEQYF
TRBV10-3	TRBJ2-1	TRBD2	CAIRKGLAGSSSYNEQFF
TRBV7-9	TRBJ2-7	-	CASSPQLAYEQYF
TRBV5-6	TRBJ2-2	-	CASSRLASNTGELFF
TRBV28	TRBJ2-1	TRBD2	CASLKLAGRSPFDNEQFF
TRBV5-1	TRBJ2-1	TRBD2	CASSILAGGDNEQFF
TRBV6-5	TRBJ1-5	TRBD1	CASNRGLSNQPQHF
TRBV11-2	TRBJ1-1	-	CASSTHQGSSEAFF
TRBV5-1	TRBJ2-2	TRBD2	CASSSQGAGVVGELFF
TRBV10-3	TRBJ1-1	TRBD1	CASQGQGSVAFF
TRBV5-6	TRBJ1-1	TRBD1	CASSPTFEGQGAVETEAFF
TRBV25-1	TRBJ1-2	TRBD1	CASSERTGRGYTF
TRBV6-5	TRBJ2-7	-	CAFGRSQGYEQYF
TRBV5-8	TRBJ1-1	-	CASIRTDEAFF
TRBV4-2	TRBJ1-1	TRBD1	CASSQSRQGAGVEAFF
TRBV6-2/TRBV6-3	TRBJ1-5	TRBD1	CASSSGQGRNQPQHF
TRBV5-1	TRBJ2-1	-	CASSLRVNEQFF
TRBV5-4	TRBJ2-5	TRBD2	CASSLELAGVETQYF
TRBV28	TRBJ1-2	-	CASSIANRFGAF
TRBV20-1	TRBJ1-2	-	CTPHGSRGYTF
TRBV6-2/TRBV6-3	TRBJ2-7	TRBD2	CASSNPGTTTGEQYF
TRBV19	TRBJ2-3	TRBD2	CASGASGGTDTQYF
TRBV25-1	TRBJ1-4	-	CASRRQFNEKLFF
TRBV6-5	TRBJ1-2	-	CACRVTAGGYGYTF
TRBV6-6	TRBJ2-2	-	CASIQGWTGELFF
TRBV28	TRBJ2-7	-	CASYPGGTGFYEQYF
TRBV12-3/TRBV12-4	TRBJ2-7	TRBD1	CASTRDREYEQYF
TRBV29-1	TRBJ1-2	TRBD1	CSVDAQGVGYTF